These 28 T cell receptor beta chains share one sample of origin, sequenced in a study of blood T cell repertoires in COVID-19. Using immunoSEQ multiplex PCR, the repertoire was profiled, and TCRdb retains in-frame clones only, with some absent. The top ten clones hold approximately 38% of a sample with roughly 100,000 clones, approximately 80% of them seen once. Sequencing was done on a sample of peripheral blood. The receptors come from a man at least 80 years old with acute or convalescent COVID-19.

The chain carries TRBV9 and TRBJ1-3; D is possibly TRBD1 (5 bases). V lost 3 bases and J 0 bases, leaving 16 bases between the germline ends. This CDR3 comprises 17 residues. The germline CDR1 and CDR2 sequences are SGDLS and YYNGEE. The CDR3 region is CASSGPLGTNSGNTIYF. The CDR3 bases are TGTGCCAGCAGCGGTCCCCTAGGGACTAACTCTGGAAACACCATATATTTT.

This clone showed up just once. This chain connects TRBV28 to TRBJ2-1; TRBD1 agrees at 9 bases. Per germline, CDR1 MDHEN and CDR2 SYDVKM. Trimming at V came to 8 bases and at J to 5 bases, leaving 1 base not matched to a gene. The CDR3 loop spans 12 amino acids. The CDR3 here is CASGTGHNEQFF. CDR3 nucleotides: TGTGCCAGCGGGACAGGGCACAATGAGCAGTTCTTC.

The chain joins TRBV2 to TRBJ2-3; D gene uncertain. Germline V lookup: CDR1 SNHLY, CDR2 FYNNEI. The CDR3 totals 14 residues. V was shortened by 4 bases and J by 0 bases, with 8 bases between the two germline ends. In DNA, the CDR3 is TGTGCCAGCAGTGCGCGGAGCAGCACAGATACGCAGTATTTT. Protein sequence: CASSARSSTDTQYF. The full variable domain, completed using reference TRBV2 and TRBJ2-3, is EPEVTQTPSHQVTQMGQEVILRCVPISNHLYFYWYRQILGQKVEFLVSFYNNEISEKSEIFDDQFSVERPDGSNFTLKIRSTKLEDSAMYFCASSARSSTDTQYFGPGTRLTVL.

V usage is TRBV14 and J usage is TRBJ1-1, with D unclear. Germline-derived CDR1 and CDR2 are SGHDN and FVKESK. V was shortened by 0 bases and J by 5 bases, with 7 bases between the two germline ends. The CDR3 totals 13 residues. This CDR3 reads CASSQDFGTEAFF. The CDR3 nucleotides are TGTGCCAGCAGCCAAGATTTCGGGACTGAAGCTTTCTTT.

This clone is a singleton in its sample. The chain recombines TRBV28 with TRBJ2-2; the match to TRBD2 covers 11 bases. From germline, CDR1 is MDHEN and CDR2 SYDVKM. This CDR3 is built from 21 residues. V lost 4 bases and J lost 0; bases outside the gene matches: 16. The CDR3 coding sequence is TGTGCCAGCAGTTCACAGCCGGGACAGGGACTAGCGGAAGCGAACACCGGGGAGCTGTTTTTT. This encodes CASSSQPGQGLAEANTGELFF.

The genes are TRBV7-3 and TRBJ2-1; possible D gene TRBD2, 5 bases. The V and J ends lost 2 bases and 0 bases respectively, with 11 bases between them. In germline, CDR1 is SGHTA, CDR2 FQGTGA. The CDR3 is made up of 16 amino acids. CDR3 amino acids: CASSLGGGGSYNEQFF. CDR3 sequence (DNA): TGTGCCAGCAGCTTAGGAGGAGGAGGCTCCTACAATGAGCAGTTCTTC.

This chain connects TRBV18 to TRBJ1-1; D not resolved. The V gene's germline CDR1 is KGHSH and CDR2 LQKENI. Trimming removed 3 bases at V and 1 base at J, with 6 bases between. This CDR3 has 13 amino acids. In nucleotides, the CDR3 is TGTGCCAGCTCACCGATAGAGAACACTGAAGCTTTCTTT. Residues: CASSPIENTEAFF.

CDR3 amino acids: CASSLYVKPQHF. In DNA, the CDR3 is TGTGCCAGCAGTTTATATGTTAAGCCCCAGCATTTT. The chain carries TRBV28 and TRBJ1-5; no definite D call. V was pared by 1 base and J by 8 bases, with 6 bases between. This CDR3 spans 12 amino acids. Germline V gene lookup returns CDR1 MDHEN and CDR2 SYDVKM.

The genes are TRBV6-2 or TRBV6-3 and TRBJ2-7; possibly TRBD2 for D (6 bases). The length of the CDR3 is 14 residues. V lost 0 bases and J 4 bases, leaving 10 bases between the germline ends. The germline CDR1 and CDR2 sequences are MNHEY and SVGEGT. CDR3 coding DNA: TGTGCCAGCAGTTACTCTAGCGGACCTTACGAGCAGTACTTC. It specifies CASSYSSGPYEQYF.

The rearrangement links TRBV28 to TRBJ2-1; 12 positions agree with TRBD2. The CDR3 covers 18 residues. Germline loops: CDR1 MDHEN, CDR2 SYDVKM. After removal of 8 bases from V and 0 bases from J, the junction contained 11 bases not matched to a gene. The CDR3 nucleotides are TGTGCCAGCCAGCCAAGGACTAGCGGGGTCCGCTCCTACAATGAGCAGTTCTTC. Protein product: CASQPRTSGVRSYNEQFF.

This chain links TRBV24-1 with TRBJ2-7; 11 bases map to TRBD1. The junction had 8 bases not matched to a gene; V was cut back by 0 bases and J by 5 bases. The CDR3 length is 17 residues. From germline, CDR1 is KGHDR and CDR2 SFDVKD. CDR3 protein: CATSDLRTGGERNEQYF. The DNA of the CDR3 is TGTGCCACCAGTGATTTGCGGACAGGGGGCGAAAGGAACGAGCAGTACTTC.

This chain connects TRBV2 to TRBJ1-5; TRBD1 aligns across 11 bases. There are 16 residues in the CDR3. CDR1 and CDR2 (germline): SNHLY, FYNNEI. V was pared by 2 bases and J by 6 bases, with 6 bases of the junction left unmatched. The CDR3 loop is CASSENGQGAGQPQHF. The CDR3 DNA reads as TGTGCCAGCAGTGAAAACGGACAGGGGGCGGGTCAGCCCCAGCATTTT.

The gene calls are TRBV7-9 and TRBJ2-1, with a weak D call TRBD2 (5 bases). CDR3 length: 16 amino acids. Trimming cost V 7 bases and J 0 bases, with 16 bases left between them. The germline V gene has CDR1 SEHNR and CDR2 FQNEAQ (reference sequence). As DNA, the CDR3 is TGTGCCAGCATCCCCCCGGCGGGCGGCTCCTACAATGAGCAGTTCTTC. It translates to CASIPPAGGSYNEQFF. Full variable domain (outside the CDR3, taken from reference TRBV7-9 and TRBJ2-1): DTGVSQNPRHKITKRGQNVTFRCDPISEHNRLYWYRQTLGQGPEFLTYFQNEAQLEKSRLLSDRFSAERPKGSFSTLEIQRTEQGDSAMYLCASIPPAGGSYNEQFFGPGTRLTVL.

The chain is built from TRBV3-1 (or the pseudogene TRBV3-2) and TRBJ1-4, with a tentative D call TRBD1 (5 bases). CDR3 length: 13 amino acids. V lost 3 bases to trimming and J lost 8 bases, with 10 bases between them. Germline V gives CDR1 LGHDT, CDR2 YNNKEL (reference sequence). The CDR3 region is CASSQTDGEKLFF. CDR3 DNA: TGTGCCAGCAGCCAGACAGATGGGGAAAAACTGTTTTTT.

J is TRBJ1-1 and V is TRBV19; 7 bases match TRBD1. The J segment lost 4 bases and the V segment lost 5 bases, leaving 7 bases of the junction unmatched. The CDR3 covers 14 residues. Looked up from germline, CDR1 is LNHDA and CDR2 is SQIVND (reference sequence). The CDR3 spells CASSARDRGTEAFF. CDR3 sequence (DNA): TGTGCCAGTAGTGCCCGGGACAGAGGCACTGAAGCTTTCTTT.

This clone was seen only once. The chain joins TRBV5-1 to TRBJ2-5, with 8 bases fitting TRBD2. CDR1 is SGHRS and CDR2 is YFSETQ in the germline V gene. The CDR3 runs to 16 residues. The V gene end was trimmed by 1 base and the J gene end by 5 bases; junction bases not matched to a gene: 10. DNA for the CDR3: TGCGCCAGCAGCTTGTTAACTAGCGGTCCGTATGAGACCCAGTACTTC. Translating gives CASSLLTSGPYETQYF.

This clone has just a few counts. This rearrangement joins TRBV2 to TRBJ2-3; TRBD1 aligns across 8 bases. The V gene end was trimmed by 4 bases and the J gene end by 6 bases; junction bases not matched to a gene: 6. The CDR3 length is 14 residues. The germline gives CDR1 SNHLY, CDR2 FYNNEI. Here the CDR3 DNA reads TGTGCCAGCAGTGTCCAGGGGGCGTCGGATACGCAGTATTTT. It specifies CASSVQGASDTQYF.

V is TRBV6-6 and J is TRBJ2-4; a weak D match, TRBD2 (5 bases). Germline V gene lookup returns CDR1 MNHNY and CDR2 SVGAGI (reference sequence). CDR3 length: 15 residues. The germline V and J ends were trimmed by 2 bases and 0 bases, with 8 bases remaining between them. CDR3 protein: CASSYEGIAKNIQYF. CDR3 in DNA: TGTGCCAGCAGTTACGAGGGAATAGCCAAAAACATTCAGTACTTC.

The chain joins TRBV3-1 (or the pseudogene TRBV3-2) to TRBJ2-2; 10 bases map to TRBD2. V lost 1 base, J lost 5 bases, and 16 bases stayed unmatched. Germline V gives CDR1 LGHDT, CDR2 YNNKEL (reference sequence). CDR3 length equals 20 residues. The CDR3 loop reads CASSQGLAGSRGVGTGELFF. The CDR3 DNA sequence: TGTGCCAGCAGCCAAGGACTAGCGGGCAGCCGGGGGGTGGGTACCGGGGAGCTGTTTTTT.

J is TRBJ1-2 and V is TRBV9; D remains unclear. The V gene lost 0 bases and the J gene lost 6 bases, with 12 bases spanning the gap. This CDR3 region has 14 residues. Germline V gene data show CDR1 as SGDLS and CDR2 as YYNGEE. The CDR3 bases are TGTGCCAGCAGCGTAGGGGGAGGGCGAGATGGCTACACCTTC. It is translated as CASSVGGGRDGYTF.

CDR3 DNA: TGTGCCAGCAGTCGGCCGGGACTAGCGGGAGGGCGGGGCACCGGGGAGCTGTTTTTT. It encodes CASSRPGLAGGRGTGELFF. This chain uses TRBV28 with TRBJ2-2; 16 nucleotides agree with TRBD2. The CDR3 runs to 19 residues. V trimming: 5 bases; J trimming: 4 bases; junction bases outside the gene matches: 10. The V gene's germline CDR1 is MDHEN and CDR2 SYDVKM. The full variable domain, with the rest looked up from reference TRBV28 and TRBJ2-2, is DVKVTQSSRYLVKRTGEKVFLECVQDMDHENMFWYRQDPGLGLRLIYFSYDVKMKEKGDIPEGYSVSREKKERFSLILESASTNQTSMYLCASSRPGLAGGRGTGELFFGEGSRLTVL.

V gene TRBV3-1 (or the pseudogene TRBV3-2) combines with J gene TRBJ2-5; possibly TRBD2 for D (5 bases). Germline CDR1 and CDR2: LGHDT and YNNKEL (reference sequence). The CDR3 contains 17 residues. Deletions cut 3 bases from V and 4 bases from J, with 21 bases between. The CDR3 loop is CASSQGIAGGGRETQYF. The CDR3 DNA follows: TGTGCCAGCAGCCAGGGGATAGCTGGAGGTGGAAGAGAGACCCAGTACTTC.

The J gene is TRBJ2-3, the V gene TRBV6-5; 9 nucleotides match TRBD2. Unmatched junction bases numbered 9, after V lost 11 bases and J lost 0 bases. Germline loops: CDR1 MNHEY, CDR2 SVGAGI. CDR3 length equals 15 residues. In DNA, the CDR3 is TGTGCCGGGGGGACTAGCCCTCTTAGCACAGATACGCAGTATTTT. Translation gives CAGGTSPLSTDTQYF.

The V call is TRBV3-1 (or the pseudogene TRBV3-2), the J call TRBJ2-3, with 8 bases matching TRBD1. The length of the CDR3 is 14 residues. Germline V CDR1 and CDR2: LGHDT, YNNKEL (reference sequence). Trimming removed 4 bases from V and 8 bases from J; junction bases left unmatched: 8. The CDR3 nucleotides are TGTGCCAGCAGCCGTGGACAGGGTAGGGTTACGCAGTATTTT. Translated: CASSRGQGRVTQYF.

The chain has TRBV24-1 and TRBJ1-5; the D gene is possibly TRBD1 (5 bases). Germline-derived CDR1 and CDR2 are KGHDR and SFDVKD. Trimming shortened V by 4 bases and J by 6 bases, and 9 bases separated the two germline ends. The CDR3 is made up of 13 amino acids. For the CDR3, the DNA is TGTGCCACCAGTGAAGGCGGGGGTCAGCCCCAGCATTTT. It encodes CATSEGGGQPQHF.

The chain is built from TRBV28 and TRBJ2-5; the D gene is possibly TRBD2 (6 bases). The CDR3 covers 15 residues. Trimming left V 3 bases short and J 6 bases short, with 17 bases between. The germline CDR1 and CDR2 sequences are MDHEN and SYDVKM. CDR3 DNA: TGTGCCAGCAGTTTCGACGGGACTCAATGGAAGACCCAGTACTTC. It encodes CASSFDGTQWKTQYF. Full variable domain (outside the CDR3, taken from reference TRBV28 and TRBJ2-5): DVKVTQSSRYLVKRTGEKVFLECVQDMDHENMFWYRQDPGLGLRLIYFSYDVKMKEKGDIPEGYSVSREKKERFSLILESASTNQTSMYLCASSFDGTQWKTQYFGPGTRLLVL.

This chain connects TRBV20-1 to TRBJ2-7; D perhaps matches TRBD1 (5 bases). The CDR3 spans 12 residues. Trimming stripped 3 bases from V and 4 bases from J, with 10 bases between. Germline CDR1 and CDR2: DFQATT and SNEGSKA (reference sequence). This CDR3 reads CSASLGVYEQYF. CDR3 DNA: TGCAGTGCTAGTTTAGGGGTGTACGAGCAGTACTTC.

The rearrangement joins TRBV28 to TRBJ1-6; D might be TRBD1 (6 bases). Germline CDR1 reads MDHEN; CDR2 reads SYDVKM. Deletions cut 7 bases from V and 9 bases from J, with 22 bases between. The CDR3 is 16 amino acids. CDR3 nucleotides: TGTGCCAGCACTTCTCCTGGGGAGGGGGTGGGTTCACCCCTCCACTTT. It encodes CASTSPGEGVGSPLHF.